A single count supports the clone carrying this T cell receptor beta chain. Its antigen is unidentified. The PCR contained 60 Vbeta and 13 Jbeta primers. The authors' processing: Unique TCR beta chains numbered about 72 million in a later analysis, with some 9.9 million shared. Here immunoSEQ multiplex PCR was the method, and the copy in TCRdb shows in-frame clones only, minus some. The V and J calls and the clone size are those of that table, but D and trimming were determined from the DNA. The repertoire has some 170,000 clones, less than 85% of them found once; the top ten carry 1.2% to 1.5%. These data belong to a study of cytomegalovirus exposure and HLA in healthy donors. General study points: Some segments of the V type, notably TRBV6-2 and TRBV6-3, were excluded as indistinguishable.

Donors were nominally healthy when sampled, though unrecorded immune exposures were likely. V lost 0 bases to trimming and J lost 2 bases; unmatched junction nucleotides: 6. The CDR3 is made up of 16 amino acids. Germline V gives CDR1 SGDLS, CDR2 YYNGEE. The chain recombines TRBV9 with TRBJ2-3; 7 bases are a match to TRBD2. Sequencing was carried out using PBMCs. The source of this sequence is a man between 60 and 75 years old in good health and CMV-seronegative. CDR3 region: CASSVGASGFTDTQYF. CDR3 coding DNA: TGTGCCAGCAGCGTAGGGGCTAGCGGCTTCACAGATACGCAGTATTTT.